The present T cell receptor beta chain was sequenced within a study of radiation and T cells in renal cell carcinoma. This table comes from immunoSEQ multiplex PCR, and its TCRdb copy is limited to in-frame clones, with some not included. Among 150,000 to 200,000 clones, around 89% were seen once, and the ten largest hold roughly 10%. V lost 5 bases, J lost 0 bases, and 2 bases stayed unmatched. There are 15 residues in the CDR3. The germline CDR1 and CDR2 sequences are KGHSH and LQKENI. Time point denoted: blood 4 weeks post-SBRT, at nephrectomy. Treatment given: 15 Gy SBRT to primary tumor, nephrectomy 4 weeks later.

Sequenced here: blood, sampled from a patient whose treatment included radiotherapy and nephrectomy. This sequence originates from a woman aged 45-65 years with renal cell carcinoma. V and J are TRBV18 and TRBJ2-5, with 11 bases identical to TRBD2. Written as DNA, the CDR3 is TGTGCCAGCTCATGGACTAGCGGGTACCAAGAGACCCAGTACTTC. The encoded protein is CASSWTSGYQETQYF.